One and the same sample provided the 11 T cell receptor beta chains below, sequenced in a study of Graves' ophthalmopathy and Graves' hyperthyroidism. Amplified material comprised TCR beta CDR3 regions derived from RNA transcripts. RT-PCR in the first round used HTBI primers; a second-round multiplex PCR followed. In TCRdb, the multiplex PCR reads were re-called with MiXCR into one record per CDR3 protein. Of about 700,000 distinct CDR3 sequences listed, about 41% were seen once; the top ten hold more than 2.5%. What was sequenced was peripheral blood. The origin of the receptors is an adult man with Graves' ophthalmopathy.

This clonotype was picked up many times. V and J are TRBV19 and TRBJ2-2, with D possibly matching TRBD1 (6 bases). The CDR3 consists of 14 residues. V was clipped by 5 bases and J by 2 bases, with 9 bases between them. Germline CDR1 and CDR2: LNHDA and SQIVND (reference sequence). The chain's CDR3 is CASSQGTNTGELFF. CDR3 sequence (DNA): TGTGCCAGTAGTCAAGGGACAAACACCGGGGAGCTGTTTTTT.

J is TRBJ1-1 and V is TRBV25-1; 9 nucleotides align to TRBD1. With V trimmed by 3 bases and J by 1 base, 9 bases remained unmatched. The CDR3 totals 17 residues. The V gene's germline CDR1 is MGHDK and CDR2 SYGVNS. The CDR3 DNA reads TGTGCCAGCAGTGATCCGGGACAGGGTATCGGGAACACTGAAGCTTTCTTT. It yields the protein CASSDPGQGIGNTEAFF.

This clonotype was counted once. V is TRBV19 and J is TRBJ2-2, with D possibly being TRBD2 (6 bases). V lost 11 bases, J lost 1 base, and 14 bases lay in between. The germline V gene has CDR1 LNHDA and CDR2 SQIVND (reference sequence). The CDR3 is made up of 14 amino acids. DNA for the CDR3: TGTGCCTGCCGGGACTCTGAGAACACCGGGGAGCTGTTTTTT. It translates to CACRDSENTGELFF.

This clonotype was counted only a few times. This chain uses TRBV7-9 with TRBJ1-5; 10 bases fit TRBD1. The J segment lost 7 bases and the V segment lost 10 bases, leaving 4 bases of the junction unmatched. From germline, CDR1 is SEHNR and CDR2 FQNEAQ (reference sequence). CDR3 length: 12 amino acids. The CDR3 DNA sequence: TGTGCCACCGGACAGGGGGACCAGCCCCAGCATTTT. Its protein is CATGQGDQPQHF.

The chain combines TRBV7-8 with TRBJ2-7, with D tentatively TRBD1 (6 bases). V was pared by 9 bases and J by 3 bases, with 15 bases between. From germline, CDR1 is SGHVS and CDR2 FQNEAQ. This CDR3 is 13 amino acids long. The CDR3 DNA reads TGTGCCAGTAGGGAACAGGGAAGCTACGAGCAGTACTTC. Translating it yields CASREQGSYEQYF. Combining the CDR3 with reference TRBV7-8 and TRBJ2-7 gives the whole variable domain GAGVSQSPRYKVAKRGQDVALRCDPISGHVSLFWYQQALGQGPEFLTYFQNEAQLDKSGLPSDRFFAERPEGSVSTLKIQRTQQEDSAVYLCASREQGSYEQYFGPGTRLTVT.

This clonotype was counted between two and nine times. The chain couples TRBV2 to TRBJ1-2; 8 positions agree with TRBD1. J lost 6 bases, V lost 5 bases, and 8 bases had no gene match. This CDR3 region has 14 residues. CDR1 and CDR2 (germline): SNHLY, FYNNEI. The CDR3 nucleotides are TGTGCCAGCAGTTTATCAGGGGGCGGTGATGGCTACACCTTC. Its protein product is CASSLSGGGDGYTF. The full variable domain, its missing parts supplied by reference TRBV2 and TRBJ1-2, is EPEVTQTPSHQVTQMGQEVILRCVPISNHLYFYWYRQILGQKVEFLVSFYNNEISEKSEIFDDQFSVERPDGSNFTLKIRSTKLEDSAMYFCASSLSGGGDGYTFGSGTRLTVV.

A note on this clonotype: A read error may be the cause here, since a much bigger clone is one base away. The chain recombines TRBV10-3 with TRBJ2-2; 7 bases line up with TRBD2. In germline, CDR1 is ENHRY, CDR2 SYGVKD. The V segment lost 5 bases and the J segment 3 bases; nucleotides outside the gene matches: 6. This CDR3 has 15 amino acids. The CDR3 bases are TGTGCCATCAGTTCCGGGACTACGGACACCGGGGAGCTGTTTTTT. Its protein product is CAISSGTTDTGELFF.

This clonotype was counted between two and nine times. The gene calls are TRBV25-1 and TRBJ1-2; the D gene is possibly TRBD1 (5 bases). CDR1 is MGHDK and CDR2 is SYGVNS in the germline V gene. V lost 6 bases, J lost 4 bases, and 12 bases lay in between. The CDR3 consists of 13 residues. Written as DNA, the CDR3 is TGTGCCAGCAGCGTTGGGGACGGCTATGGCTACACCTTC. It translates to CASSVGDGYGYTF.

This clonotype came up many times. V gene TRBV12-3 or TRBV12-4 combines with J gene TRBJ1-6, with 8 positions matching TRBD1. J was trimmed by 5 bases and V by 6 bases; bases with no gene match: 9. This CDR3 has 16 amino acids. CDR3 loop: CASSPRGQAHNSPLHF. The CDR3, as DNA: TGTGCCAGCAGCCCTAGGGGACAGGCCCATAATTCACCCCTCCACTTT.

This chain joins TRBV2 and TRBJ2-7; 8 bases fit TRBD2. V shed 9 bases and J 3 bases; nucleotides not matched to a gene: 19. The germline CDR1 and CDR2 sequences are SNHLY and FYNNEI. The CDR3 loop spans 17 amino acids. The CDR3 is CASQGSGGEGLIYEQYF. CDR3 in DNA: TGTGCCAGTCAGGGATCCGGGGGGGAAGGGTTAATCTACGAGCAGTACTTC.

Notes on this clonotype: A junction end diverges from the germline sequence, so it may reflect a read error. The rearrangement uses TRBV2 and TRBJ1-1, with D unresolved. The CDR3 length is 12 residues. From germline, CDR1 is SNHLY and CDR2 FYNNEI. CDR3 in DNA: TGTGCCGGCGTAAGGGTGAACACTAAAGCTTTCTTT. Protein: CAGVRVNTKAFF. The full variable domain, completed using reference TRBV2 and TRBJ1-1, is EPEVTQTPSHQVTQMGQEVILRCVPISNHLYFYWYRQILGQKVEFLVSFYNNEISEKSEIFDDQFSVERPDGSNFTLKIRSTKLEDSAMYFCAGVRVNTKAFFGQGTRLTVV.